This T cell receptor (beta chain) was recovered during a study of shared clonotypes between healthy human individuals (dated by TCRdb to between 2020 and 2021). With respect to the entire study: The cohort comprised two women and a few men aged 18 to 49 years. For each donor, CD4 naive and CD4 memory were each given three plates, CD8 naive was given two plates, and CD8 memory was given one plate. The study deeply sequenced blood TCR repertoires of five healthy adults to estimate repertoire size and the extent of clonotype sharing between individuals. To increase sequencing depth and limit assay-specific biases, different laboratories used diverse techniques to prepare libraries and sequence TCR repertoires. Each donor's leukapheresis produced roughly between roughly 0.85 and 9.5 billion PBMCs. Overall study results and their limits: Naive subsets generally had larger estimated clonotype richness than memory subsets did. When four donors were compared, the shared fraction of clonotypes was about 5.2% for naive CD4, around 3.6% for naive CD8, about 2.4% for memory CD4, and about 0.36% for memory CD8. Rarefaction of sorted-subset datasets indicated incomplete sequencing despite the large sequencing depth. Pairwise subsampling indicated that sequencing depth was expected to affect the degree of clonotype sharing among donors. Clonotypes shared by all four sorted-subset donors showed higher generation probabilities than non-shared clonotypes. The small number of donors limited the genetic and exposure-history diversity represented. Sampling was restricted to blood, and TCR repertoires in tissue are likely to differ from TCR repertoires in blood.

Healthy HIV-negative adults with no recently reported acute infections or vaccinations were included as donors. All donors were Caucasian adults living in Nashville, Tennessee, USA. CD4+ T cells were enriched through magnetic negative selection, after which naive cells were positively selected on CD45RA and the remaining negative fraction served as the memory subset. After blood collection by leukapheresis, PBMCs were isolated using Ficoll-Histopaque density gradient centrifugation and then cryopreserved in the vapor phase of liquid nitrogen. Analytical flow cytometry was used to check the purity and quantity of each magnetically sorted T cell population. Each sorted fraction had its genomic DNA isolated and then quantified by UV absorbance on a Nanodrop 2000c. The trim is 1 base for V and 4 bases for J, with a gap of 10 bases between the germline ends. In the germline V gene, CDR1 corresponds to SGHTA and CDR2 to FQGNSA. From its cysteine to its phenylalanine, the CDR3 spans 14 amino acids. The sequence is cut down to CDR3 DNA, 42 bases in frame from base 1.

Using the deep immunoSEQ assay, multiplex PCR amplified TCR CDR3 regions from genomic DNA. For each cell subset, the extracted genomic DNA was distributed evenly across all wells of several immunoSEQ 96-well plates, and each plate served as one replicate. For sorted subsets, roughly 200 ng of genomic DNA, equivalent to about 30,000 T cell genomes, went into each replicate PCR. The purified libraries were quantified using a Qubit 3.0 fluorometer, sized with a Bioanalyzer 2100, and then quantified again using the KAPA Library Quantification kit. A separate single-read 150-cycle Illumina NextSeq 550 flow cell was used to sequence each immunoSEQ 96-well plate. As for the authors' bioinformatics: The immunoSEQ output contained only junctional sequences without quality scores, so filtering could not match that applied to full-length reads. To assign V/J genes and CDR3, sequences were annotated using PyIR, a Python wrapper for IgBLAST v1.9, with IMGT germline references. Reads were filtered out if the reads had weak V/J assignments (E-value above 1e-6), no CDR3, stop codons, out-of-frame junctions, or ambiguous translated residues. V3J clonotypes were defined as sequences sharing the same inferred V gene, J gene, and CDR3 amino acid sequence. To compute the percentage overlap between repertoires, the number of shared unique clonotypes was divided by the size of the smaller repertoire. Richness of each repertoire was evaluated using RTK rarefaction, the Chao1 estimator, and Recon v2.1 estimates of unobserved clonotypes. OLGA was used to compute generation probabilities for all TCRbeta clonotypes that the gDNA method yielded from a few donors. What TCRdb holds here is the immuneACCESS table cut down to in-frame rearrangements. Part of the clones is not present; checked against another copy, under half of the missing clones reflect an unresolved V gene, and the others are unexplained. The D gene and trimming were derived from the DNA, and the V and J assignments and clone size from that table. The sample has over a million clones on record, roughly 96% of them singletons. The top ten clonotypes cover over 1% of the sample.

As for this clone: The antigen this receptor binds is unknown. No clone much larger than this one lies a single base away; base qualities are absent.

Input material: naive CD4+ T cells sorted from blood. What the cell subset or site label conveys for this sample: CD45RA+ positively selected. The source is a man aged 25-40 years in good health. The chain joins TRBV7-2 to TRBJ2-5; the D gene is perhaps TRBD2, on 5 matching bases. DNA sequence: TGTGCCAGCAGCTTAGGGGCAGGAGGAGAGACCCAGTACTTC. This is translated as CASSLGAGGETQYF.